This T cell receptor (beta chain) was found in a study of blood T cell repertoires in COVID-19. On the study more broadly: Donors in the United States, Italy and Spain gave samples during acute or convalescent COVID-19. Sources were T cells, B-cell-depleted T cells, or PBMCs; the material itself was cDNA or gDNA.

Original data processing: Estimates of nucleated cell counts were drawn from the amplification of reference gene primers. Sequencing used immunoSEQ multiplex PCR; TCRdb keeps in-frame clones, though not all of them. V, J and clone size derive from that table, while D and trimming were established from the DNA sequence. The sample records fewer than 250,000 clones, about 83% being singletons. Germline lookup yields CDR1 LNHDA and CDR2 SQIVND (reference sequence). The CDR3 loop spans 20 amino acids. The V end lost 5 bases, the J end lost 3 bases, and 28 bases lay between the germline ends. The gene calls are TRBV19 and TRBJ2-2; D perhaps matches TRBD2 (9 bases). Sequencing used peripheral blood. This TCR was sampled from a human donor in a cohort sampled during active COVID-19. CDR3 coding DNA: TGTGCCAGTAGTTACGGACAGGGATATACGCGGGAGGGCTACACCGGGGAGCTGTTTTTT. Its translation is CASSYGQGYTREGYTGELFF.